This entry lists 10 T cell receptor beta chains sequenced from one sample in a study of blood T cell repertoires in COVID-19. The table came from immunoSEQ multiplex PCR; TCRdb's copy has only in-frame clones and leaves some out. Here the sample spans more than 120,000 clones, under 90% being singletons. The specimen was PBMCs or T cells enriched from blood (not recorded which). All receptors derive from a man aged 45-60 years in a cohort exposed to, infected with or recovered from COVID-19 (not recorded which).

This clone has only one observation. The CDR3 region has the DNA TGTGCCTGGAATGCGCCAGCGGACCCTGGAAACACCATATATTTT. Translated: CAWNAPADPGNTIYF. The J gene is TRBJ1-3, the V gene TRBV30; D uncertain. The CDR3 sequence is 15 residues long. Germline CDR1 reads GTSNPN; CDR2 reads SVGIG (reference sequence). Trimming cost V 4 bases and J 2 bases, with 15 bases left between them.

The chain employs TRBV18 and TRBJ2-1, with 10 nucleotides matching TRBD1. From germline, CDR1 is KGHSH and CDR2 LQKENI. V lost 0 bases and J lost 5; bases outside the gene matches: 16. This CDR3 has 20 residues. The chain's CDR3 is CASSPPTGGASGDRDNEQFF. CDR3 nucleotide sequence: TGTGCCAGCTCACCACCGACAGGGGGCGCGAGCGGGGACCGCGACAATGAGCAGTTCTTC.

This clone has only a few counts. The chain links TRBV27 to TRBJ2-7, with 13 bases aligning to TRBD2. CDR3 length: 15 amino acids. V lost 3 bases to trimming and J lost 4 bases; unmatched junction nucleotides: 3. Germline assignment: CDR1 MNHEY and CDR2 SMNVEV (reference sequence). This chain's CDR3 is CASSFGTSGIYEQYF. CDR3 sequence (DNA): TGTGCCAGCAGTTTCGGGACTAGCGGGATTTACGAGCAGTACTTC.

The chain recombines TRBV19 with TRBJ1-6; D is undetermined. CDR1 and CDR2 (germline): LNHDA, SQIVND (reference sequence). Trimming took 0 bases from V and 8 from J, leaving 11 bases between them. CDR3 size: 15 residues. In DNA, the CDR3 is TGTGCCAGTAGTATAGATCCGGGTATCGATTCACCCCTCCACTTT. Translating it yields CASSIDPGIDSPLHF.

The sample holds one count of this clone. The rearrangement uses TRBV5-1 and TRBJ1-6; D not resolved. Germline V gene data show CDR1 as SGHRS and CDR2 as YFSETQ. Trimming removed 0 bases at V and 5 bases at J, with 6 bases between. The CDR3 has 14 residues. CDR3 amino acids: CASSLGQNNSPLHF. The CDR3 DNA reads as TGCGCCAGCAGCTTGGGGCAGAATAATTCACCCCTCCACTTT. The whole variable domain, remainder taken from reference TRBV5-1 and TRBJ1-6, is KAGVTQTPRYLIKTRGQQVTLSCSPISGHRSVSWYQQTPGQGLQFLFEYFSETQRNKGNFPGRFSGRQFSNSRSEMNVSTLELGDSALYLCASSLGQNNSPLHFGNGTRLTVT.

The rearrangement joins TRBV5-1 to TRBJ2-7, with 8 bases fitting TRBD2. Germline V gene sequence: CDR1 SGHRS, CDR2 YFSETQ. Trimming cost V 2 bases and J 4 bases; bases outside gene matches: 5. This CDR3 is built from 14 residues. Here the CDR3 DNA reads TGCGCCAGCAGCTTAAATAGCGGGATTTACGAGCAGTACTTC. This codes for CASSLNSGIYEQYF.

The V call is TRBV3-1 (or the pseudogene TRBV3-2), the J call TRBJ1-2; D gene ambiguous. The V and J ends lost 3 bases and 0 bases respectively, with 11 bases between them. The CDR3 sequence is 15 residues long. Germline V gene lookup returns CDR1 LGHDT and CDR2 YNNKEL (reference sequence). The CDR3 loop is CASSHLAGTNYGYTF. CDR3 DNA: TGTGCCAGCAGCCACTTGGCGGGGACTAACTATGGCTACACCTTC.

The chain carries TRBV6-5 and TRBJ2-7; 11 nucleotides agree with TRBD1. After removal of 7 bases from V and 3 bases from J, the junction contained 8 bases not matched to a gene. Looked up from germline, CDR1 is MNHEY and CDR2 is SVGAGI. This CDR3 contains 15 residues. In DNA, the CDR3 is TGTGCCAGCACACCTTCCGGGACAGGGGGCTACGAGCAGTACTTC. Translating it yields CASTPSGTGGYEQYF.

This clone was seen a single time. The genes are TRBV25-1 and TRBJ2-4, with D unresolved. CDR3 length: 13 residues. Germline V gives CDR1 MGHDK, CDR2 SYGVNS. Trimming stripped 0 bases from V and 3 bases from J, with 3 bases between. The CDR3 DNA is TGTGCCAGCAGTGAATACAACAAAAACATTCAGTACTTC. Protein sequence: CASSEYNKNIQYF.

This chain connects TRBV30 to TRBJ1-4, with TRBD1 matching over 9 bases. CDR3 length: 14 amino acids. V gave up 3 bases and J gave up 8 bases; unmatched junction bases: 7. The germline V gene has CDR1 GTSNPN and CDR2 SVGIG (reference sequence). The CDR3: CAWSRGQGIEKLFF. The CDR3 DNA sequence: TGTGCCTGGAGCCGGGGACAGGGTATAGAAAAACTGTTTTTT.